The clone carrying this T cell receptor (beta chain) has ten or more counts. The antigen remains undetermined. This entry belongs to a study of T cells in Graves' hyperthyroidism and ophthalmopathy. Points from the study as a whole: A median about 7 months before onset, the model predicted ophthalmopathy.

Disease lasting under 3 months, a NOSPECS grade of at least 4, and a Clinical Activity Score of at least 3 were features of the ophthalmopathy patients. Those patients with uncontrolled infection, other autoimmune disease, pregnancy or lactation were excluded. This CDR3 is 14 amino acids long. The junction had 1 base not matched to a gene; V was cut back by 0 bases and J by 2 bases. Germline V lookup: CDR1 SGHRS, CDR2 YFSETQ. Template material for amplifying TCR beta CDR3 regions consisted of RNA transcripts. The HTBI set primed first-round TCR CDR3 RT-PCR. A single record per CDR3 protein comes from TCRdb applying MiXCR to the multiplex PCR reads. The sample contains a few hundred thousand distinct CDR3 sequences, roughly 15% of which appear only once.

The sequencing sample was made of blood. V is TRBV5-1 and J is TRBJ2-5; 7 bases fit TRBD1. This TCR derives from a woman aged 30 to 39 with Graves' ophthalmopathy. CDR3 protein: CASSLVGQQETQYF. CDR3 sequence (DNA): TGCGCCAGCAGCTTGGTGGGACAGCAAGAGACCCAGTACTTC.